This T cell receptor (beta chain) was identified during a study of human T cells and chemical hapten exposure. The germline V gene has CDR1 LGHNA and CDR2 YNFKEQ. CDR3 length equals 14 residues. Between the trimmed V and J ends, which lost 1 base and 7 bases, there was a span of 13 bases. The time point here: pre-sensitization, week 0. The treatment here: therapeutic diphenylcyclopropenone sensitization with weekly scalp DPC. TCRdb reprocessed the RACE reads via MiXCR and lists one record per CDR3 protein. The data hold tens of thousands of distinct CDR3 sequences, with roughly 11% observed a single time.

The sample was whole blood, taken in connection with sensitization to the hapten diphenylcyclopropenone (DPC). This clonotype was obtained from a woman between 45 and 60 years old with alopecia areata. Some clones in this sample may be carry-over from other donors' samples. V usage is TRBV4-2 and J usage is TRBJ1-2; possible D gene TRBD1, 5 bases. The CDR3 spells CASSQGRGLAGYTF. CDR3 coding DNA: TGTGCCAGCAGCCAAGGGAGGGGTTTGGCTGGCTACACCTTC.